This is a list of T cell receptor beta chains from one sample in a study of CD4+ T cells in melanoma. This table comes from immunoSEQ multiplex PCR, and its TCRdb copy is limited to in-frame clones, with some not included. The sample contains over 45,000 clones, approximately 74% of which appear only once. The sample taken for sequencing was tumor tissue. The receptor source for this set is a human donor with melanoma. CDR3s include the opening cysteine and the closing phenylalanine or tryptophan. The D gene is left open where the match is weak. Size tells how often a clone was seen (once, few, many) or the class of an expanded clone, and some rows leave it out.

TRBJ2-7 | - | TRBV18 | - | TGTGCCAGCTCACGCAGCGACTACGAGCAGTACTTC | CASSRSDYEQYF
TRBJ2-6 | - | TRBV6-5 | - | TGTGCCAGCATGGCCAGGGGCTCTGGGGCCAACGTCCTGACTTTC | CASMARGSGANVLTF
TRBJ2-3 | - | TRBV7-3 | TRBD2 | TGTGCCAGCAGCCAATTGGGGCTAGCGGCCACAGATACGCAGTATTTT | CASSQLGLAATDTQYF
TRBJ1-6 | few | TRBV5-4 | - | TGTGCCAGCAGCTTACGGGGCATGGGCTCAAGCTTTAATTCACCCCTCCACTTT | CASSLRGMGSSFNSPLHF
TRBJ1-6 | - | TRBV7-2 | - | TGTGCCAGCAGCTTAGTCTCCGGGAGCAGACCTCCACCCCTCCACTTT | CASSLVSGSRPPPLHF
TRBJ1-5 | many | TRBV7-9 | - | TGTGCCAGCAGCCTGACGGACGGAGATTTT | CASSLTDGDF
TRBJ1-1 | many | TRBV11-2 | - | TGTGCCAGCAGCTTTGCCGGGGCCATGAACACTGAAGCTTTCTTT | CASSFAGAMNTEAFF
TRBJ1-5 | - | TRBV7-2 | - | TGTGCCAGCAGCTCGTGGGCTAATCAGCCCCAGCATTTT | CASSSWANQPQHF
TRBJ1-4 | - | TRBV5-6 | - | TGTGCCAGCAGCTTGGCTGCAGGGAATGAAAAACTGTTTTTT | CASSLAAGNEKLFF
TRBJ2-7 | - | TRBV20-1 | - | TGCAGTGCCCTGGACTACTACGAGCAGTACTTC | CSALDYYEQYF
TRBJ2-1 | few | TRBV29-1 | - | TGCAGCGTTGAAATCCGAGGGTACAATGAGCAGTTCTTC | CSVEIRGYNEQFF
TRBJ2-7 | - | TRBV5-4 | - | TGTGCCAGCAGCTTGTCCGGGCCTGGCGAGCAGTACTTC | CASSLSGPGEQYF
TRBJ2-7 | - | TRBV7-2 | TRBD2 | TGTGCCAGCGCCCCGGGACTAGCGAGCTACGAGCAGTACTTC | CASAPGLASYEQYF
TRBJ2-1 | - | TRBV6-1 | - | TGTGCCAGCAGTGAAGCGCTTATCGGGGGTGAGGGGTTCTTC | CASSEALIGGEGFF
TRBJ1-1 | - | TRBV11-1 | - | TGTGCCAGCAGCCCCCGGCAGAACATGAACACTGAAGCTTTCTTT | CASSPRQNMNTEAFF